This T cell receptor beta chain was obtained from a study of Ad26.COV2.S vaccination and SARS-CoV-2 variants. Across the study: Ad26.COV2.S, an intramuscular injection, was given once or twice 56 days apart.

The data were produced by immunoSEQ multiplex PCR, yet TCRdb's version contains in-frame clones alone and is incomplete. The profile shows 440,000 or so clones, roughly nine tenths of them singletons. Treatment of the sample: about 20 received Ad26.COV2.S at low or high dose, single or two shots; roughly five received placebo; per-sample allocation not given. Material that was analyzed had been drawn on day 63 after the first vaccine or placebo injection. Donor was an adult aged 18-55 years in Boston. Trimming cost V 3 bases and J 0 bases; bases outside gene matches: 9. Germline V gene lookup returns CDR1 KGHSH and CDR2 LQKENI. The CDR3 is 17 residues long. On this clone: What it binds is not known.

Broader study findings: Participants in the vaccine arm had higher spike-specific TCR breadth; placebo recipients had lower.

Sequences were derived from peripheral blood, sampled in a trial of Ad26.COV2.S vaccine versus placebo. The chain carries TRBV18 and TRBJ2-3; 7 bases align to TRBD2. The TCR comes from a person aged 18-60 years who received the Ad26.COV2.S COVID-19 vaccine or a placebo. The CDR3 loop is CASSPNVLAISTDTQYF. CDR3 in DNA: TGTGCCAGCTCACCTAACGTACTAGCGATCAGCACAGATACGCAGTATTTT.